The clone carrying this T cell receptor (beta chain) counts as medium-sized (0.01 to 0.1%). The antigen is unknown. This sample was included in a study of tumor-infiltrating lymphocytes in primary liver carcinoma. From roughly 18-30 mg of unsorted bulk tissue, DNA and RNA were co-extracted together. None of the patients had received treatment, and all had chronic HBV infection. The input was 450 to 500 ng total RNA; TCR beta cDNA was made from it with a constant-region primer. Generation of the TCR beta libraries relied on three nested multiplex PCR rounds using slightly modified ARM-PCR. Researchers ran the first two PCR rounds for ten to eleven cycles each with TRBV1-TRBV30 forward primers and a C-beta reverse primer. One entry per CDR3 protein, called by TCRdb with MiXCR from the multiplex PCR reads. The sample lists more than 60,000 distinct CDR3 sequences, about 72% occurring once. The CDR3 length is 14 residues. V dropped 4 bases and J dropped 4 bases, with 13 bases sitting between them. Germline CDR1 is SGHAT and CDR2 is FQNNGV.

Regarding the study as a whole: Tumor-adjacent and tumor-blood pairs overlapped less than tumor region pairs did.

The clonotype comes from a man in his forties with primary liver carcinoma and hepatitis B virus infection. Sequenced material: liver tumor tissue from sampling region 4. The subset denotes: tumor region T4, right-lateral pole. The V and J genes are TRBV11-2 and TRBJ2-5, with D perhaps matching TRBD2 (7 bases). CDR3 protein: CASSWGGLRETQYF. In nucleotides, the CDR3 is TGTGCCAGCAGCTGGGGGGGGCTGAGAGAGACCCAGTACTTC.